The clone carrying this TCR beta chain was picked up a small number of times. The data derive from a study of blood T cell repertoires in COVID-19. Study overall: The samples span acute and convalescent COVID-19 from the United States, Italy and Spain. The analysed material was cDNA or gDNA that came from T cells, B-cell-depleted T cells, or PBMCs.

This CDR3 comprises 14 residues. Germline CDR1 reads MDHEN; CDR2 reads SYDVKM. J gave up 5 bases and V 3 bases, and 6 bases lay outside the gene matches. Authors' processing steps: Counts of nucleated cells, estimated from reference gene primer amplification, were obtained. Sequenced by immunoSEQ multiplex PCR; TCRdb stores in-frame clones only, minus some. That table gives V, J and clone size, and the DNA gave D and trimming. The table has some 64,000 clones, over 65% seen once; the top ten hold about a fifth. This receptor was identified in a man older than 75 with active or convalescent COVID-19. Sequenced material: peripheral blood. The gene calls are TRBV28 and TRBJ2-5, with 7 nucleotides matching TRBD1. The CDR3 region has the DNA TGTGCCAGCAGTTTCGTTACCAGGGGGGAGACCCAGTACTTC. Translated: CASSFVTRGETQYF.